This record looks at one TCR beta chain sequence and its context. Its specificity is not known. The sample comes from a study of T cell responses to AZD1222 COVID-19 vaccine. Study-level findings and limits: At study baseline, merely more than 5 AZD1222 recipients were seropositive.

This CDR3 is 12 amino acids long. Per the germline V gene, CDR1 is ENHRY and CDR2 is SYGVKD. V was pared by 6 bases and J by 4 bases, with 1 base of the junction left unmatched. Sequencing used immunoSEQ multiplex PCR; TCRdb keeps in-frame clones, though not all of them. The sample lists 150,000 or so clones; over 80% were seen once. The specimen was peripheral blood, collected 28 days after the second dose of the MenACWY control vaccine. The chain recombines TRBV10-3 with TRBJ1-2; 8 positions match TRBD1. This clonotype was obtained from an adult who received the MenACWY meningococcal vaccine as a control. CDR3: CAIRGTGYGYTF. The DNA for the CDR3 is TGTGCCATCAGGGGGACAGGCTATGGCTACACCTTC.